This paragraph reports one T cell receptor beta chain. Its target is unknown. The data belong to a study of shared clonotypes between healthy human individuals. Study-level results: Researchers sampled only blood; tissue repertoires likely differ. Among a few donors, roughly 5% of naive CD4 clonotypes were found in common. How much donors shared clonotypes was expected to be affected by sequencing depth.

Each donor was a Caucasian adult residing in Nashville, Tennessee. Germline trimming cut 6 bases from V and 3 bases from J; bases unmatched to any gene: 5. The CDR3 runs to 15 residues. Looked up from germline, CDR1 is LNHDA and CDR2 is SQIVND (reference sequence). Some clones are missing from TCRdb's copy, which holds only in-frame ones; the method was immunoSEQ multiplex PCR. The sample contains about 1 million clones, around 75% of which appear only once. The rearrangement uses TRBV19 and TRBJ2-1, with 10 bases fitting TRBD2. Sequenced input: memory CD4+ T cells sorted from blood. This sample's subset: CD45RA-negative fraction. The source of this sequence is a man younger than 30 in good health. The CDR3 nucleotides read TGTGCCAGTAGCGTGGGACTAGCGAACTACAATGAGCAGTTCTTC. Encoded protein: CASSVGLANYNEQFF. Supplemented by reference TRBV19 and TRBJ2-1, the full variable domain reads DGGITQSPKYLFRKEGQNVTLSCEQNLNHDAMYWYRQDPGQGLRLIYYSQIVNDFQKGDIAEGYSVSREKKESFPLTVTSAQKNPTAFYLCASSVGLANYNEQFFGPGTRLTVL.